Below are 27 T cell receptor beta chains sequenced from a single sample in a study of T cell responses to AZD1222 COVID-19 vaccine. Assay used: immunoSEQ multiplex PCR; TCRdb lists only in-frame clones, some missing. The sample contains some 140,000 clones, 80% to 90% of which appear only once. The sample consisted of peripheral blood, taken on day 0 of AZD1222 vaccination. The receptors come from an adult in good health.

The V gene is TRBV4-1, the J gene TRBJ2-3; tentative D call: TRBD1 (5 bases). The CDR3 contains 14 residues. Trimming stripped 0 bases from V and 5 bases from J, with 9 bases between. CDR1 is MGHRA and CDR2 is YSYEKL in the germline V gene. In DNA, the CDR3 is TGCGCCAGCAGCCAAGACACAGGCCTAGATACGCAGTATTTT. Translated: CASSQDTGLDTQYF.

The rearrangement joins TRBV5-1 to TRBJ2-7, with unresolved D. The V and J ends lost 7 bases and 6 bases respectively, with 14 bases between them. This CDR3 is 12 amino acids long. The germline V gene has CDR1 SGHRS and CDR2 YFSETQ. The CDR3 sequence: CASYVGNGEQYF. The CDR3 DNA reads TGCGCCAGCTACGTAGGTAATGGCGAGCAGTACTTC.

V usage is TRBV3-1 (or the pseudogene TRBV3-2) and J usage is TRBJ2-4; 8 bases are a match to TRBD1. Trimming cost V 2 bases and J 0 bases; bases outside gene matches: 6. Per germline, CDR1 LGHDT and CDR2 YNNKEL (reference sequence). The CDR3 has 17 amino acids. The CDR3 reads CASSQRSGGLAKNIQYF. CDR3 nucleotides: TGTGCCAGCAGCCAACGATCAGGGGGCCTAGCCAAAAACATTCAGTACTTC.

The chain carries TRBV10-3 and TRBJ2-5; D assignment may be TRBD1 or TRBD2 (5 bases each). The germline CDR1 and CDR2 sequences are ENHRY and SYGVKD. The CDR3 has 17 residues. Trimming took off 2 bases at V and 2 bases at J, with 18 bases between the two ends. CDR3 nucleotides: TGTGCCATCAGTGAGGGGGCGGGCCGGCTATTTCAAGAGACCCAGTACTTC. This encodes CAISEGAGRLFQETQYF.

This clone was counted once. The chain joins TRBV12-3 or TRBV12-4 to TRBJ2-5, with D possibly being TRBD1 (6 bases). The length of the CDR3 is 12 residues. V lost 7 bases and J 4 bases, leaving 10 bases between the germline ends. The CDR3 reads CASTPGVETQYF. CDR3 bases: TGTGCCAGCACTCCAGGGGTAGAGACCCAGTACTTC.

The chain joins TRBV9 to TRBJ1-3; TRBD1 aligns across 9 bases. The CDR3 runs 17 residues. CDR1 is SGDLS and CDR2 is YYNGEE in the germline V gene. Germline trimming cut 0 bases from V and 3 bases from J; bases unmatched to any gene: 7. CDR3 DNA sequence: TGTGCCAGCAGCGTAGTGGACAGGGGTTTCATTGGAAACACCATATATTTT. As protein: CASSVVDRGFIGNTIYF. Based on the CDR3 plus reference TRBV9 and TRBJ1-3, the full variable domain is DSGVTQTPKHLITATGQRVTLRCSPRSGDLSVYWYQQSLDQGLQFLIQYYNGEERAKGNILERFSAQQFPDLHSELNLSSLELGDSALYFCASSVVDRGFIGNTIYFGEGSWLTVV.

J is TRBJ1-1 and V is TRBV20-1; D gene unclear. This CDR3 spans 11 amino acids. CDR1 DFQATT and CDR2 SNEGSKA come from the germline V gene (reference sequence). Trimming removed 3 bases at V and 3 bases at J, with 5 bases between. The CDR3: CSASPHTEAFF. The DNA of the CDR3 is TGCAGTGCTAGTCCTCACACTGAAGCTTTCTTT.

The rearrangement links TRBV24-1 to TRBJ2-1; a possible D gene is TRBD1 (5 bases). The CDR3 is 15 amino acids. Germline assignment: CDR1 KGHDR and CDR2 SFDVKD. The ends were cut back, 6 bases at V and 8 bases at J, with 19 bases in the middle. The CDR3 DNA follows: TGTGCCACCAGTATAGGGGATGCCTATACGGATGAGCAGTTCTTC. Its translation: CATSIGDAYTDEQFF.

This rearrangement joins TRBV25-1 to TRBJ1-1, with D unresolved. CDR3 length equals 12 residues. V lost 6 bases, J lost 2 bases, and 7 bases lay in between. The germline V gene encodes CDR1 MGHDK and CDR2 SYGVNS. CDR3 bases: TGTGCCAGCAGATCGAGAAACACTGAAGCTTTCTTT. This sequence encodes CASRSRNTEAFF.

This clone was seen a few times. The rearrangement links TRBV7-2 to TRBJ1-5, with 8 bases aligning to TRBD1. This CDR3 has 16 amino acids. The trim removed 1 base at V and 6 bases at J, leaving 8 bases unmatched. Germline V CDR1 and CDR2: SGHTA, FQGNSA. This chain's CDR3 is CASSLVTGQGGQPQHF. Written as DNA, the CDR3 is TGTGCCAGCAGCTTAGTAACCGGACAGGGAGGTCAGCCCCAGCATTTT.

V and J are TRBV7-9 and TRBJ2-1; a weak D match, TRBD2 (6 bases). Trimming pared 2 bases from V and 4 bases from J, leaving 21 bases between. The CDR3 covers 18 residues. Germline V CDR1 and CDR2: SEHNR, FQNEAQ (reference sequence). The CDR3 sequence: CASSLYGRGLAVYNEQFF. The CDR3 DNA is TGTGCCAGCAGCTTATATGGGCGAGGGTTAGCGGTTTACAATGAGCAGTTCTTC.

The chain links TRBV25-1 to TRBJ1-5; tentatively, D is TRBD1 (6 bases). From germline, CDR1 is MGHDK and CDR2 SYGVNS. Trimming removed 6 bases at V and 4 bases at J, with 16 bases between. The CDR3 covers 15 residues. The CDR3 DNA reads as TGTGCCAGCAGGGGCACAGGGAAGGGGAATCAGCCCCAGCATTTT. This sequence encodes CASRGTGKGNQPQHF.

The chain employs TRBV27 and TRBJ2-2; D may be TRBD2 (5 bases). The CDR3 has 13 amino acids. CDR1 MNHEY and CDR2 SMNVEV come from the germline V gene (reference sequence). The ends were cut back, 6 bases at V and 4 bases at J, with 9 bases in the middle. CDR3 residues: CASSSRGTGELFF. CDR3 nucleotides: TGTGCCAGCAGCTCTCGGGGCACCGGGGAGCTGTTTTTT.

The genes are TRBV4-1 and TRBJ2-7, with D maybe TRBD1 (6 bases). Trimming took 4 bases from V and 3 from J, leaving 10 bases between them. The V gene's germline CDR1 is MGHRA and CDR2 YSYEKL. The CDR3 runs to 13 residues. Written as DNA, the CDR3 is TGCGCCAGCAGCCTCCGGACAGTCTACGAGCAGTACTTC. This codes for CASSLRTVYEQYF.

V gene TRBV27 combines with J gene TRBJ1-2; no definite D call. Germline CDR1 and CDR2: MNHEY and SMNVEV (reference sequence). V was shortened by 4 bases and J by 0 bases, with 9 bases between the two germline ends. The CDR3 sequence is 14 residues long. CDR3 loop: CASSSTPANYGYTF. The CDR3 DNA reads TGTGCCAGCAGTTCCACCCCGGCTAACTATGGCTACACCTTC.

The genes are TRBV6-5 and TRBJ2-4; TRBD1 agrees at 8 bases. The CDR3 runs to 15 residues. Germline CDR1 reads MNHEY; CDR2 reads SVGAGI. The junction had 7 bases not matched to a gene; V was cut back by 9 bases and J by 0 bases. CDR3 loop: CASRTGNLAKNIQYF. CDR3 DNA sequence: TGTGCCAGTCGGACAGGGAACTTAGCCAAAAACATTCAGTACTTC.

The chain couples TRBV9 to TRBJ1-4; 8 bases fit TRBD1. Germline V CDR1 and CDR2: SGDLS, YYNGEE. The CDR3 totals 15 residues. V lost 0 bases, J lost 6 bases, and 4 bases stayed unmatched. CDR3 sequence: CASSVADREHEKLFF. The CDR3 DNA is TGTGCCAGCAGCGTAGCGGACAGGGAGCATGAAAAACTGTTTTTT.

The sample holds one count of this clone. The CDR3 bases are TGTGCTACTACTGGGACTAGCGGGCAGTCCTACAATGAGCAGTTCTTC. Amino acid sequence: CATTGTSGQSYNEQFF. This chain links TRBV7-9 with TRBJ2-1; the match to TRBD2 covers 12 bases. The CDR3 loop spans 16 amino acids. Germline lookup yields CDR1 SEHNR and CDR2 FQNEAQ (reference sequence).

V gene TRBV5-4 combines with J gene TRBJ2-2; 7 bases are a match to TRBD2. The CDR3 totals 15 residues. Losses at the gene ends were 4 bases for V and 7 bases for J; bases not matched to a gene: 10. Germline V CDR1 and CDR2: SGHNT, YYREEE (reference sequence). The CDR3 sequence is CASSRSGMNGGELFF. As DNA, the CDR3 is TGTGCCAGCAGCCGGAGCGGGATGAATGGCGGGGAGCTGTTTTTT. The whole variable domain, filled in from reference TRBV5-4 and TRBJ2-2, reads ETGVTQSPTHLIKTRGQQVTLRCSSQSGHNTVSWYQQALGQGPQFIFQYYREEENGRGNFPPRFSGLQFPNYSSELNVNALELDDSALYLCASSRSGMNGGELFFGEGSRLTVL.

The sample holds one count of this clone. The chain is built from TRBV7-9 and TRBJ1-4; D is unresolved. The V and J ends lost 3 bases and 4 bases respectively, with 9 bases between them. The CDR3 length is 14 residues. Germline CDR1 SEHNR, CDR2 FQNEAQ (reference sequence). CDR3 amino acids: CASSFGQLNEKLFF. In DNA, the CDR3 is TGTGCCAGCAGCTTCGGGCAGCTTAATGAAAAACTGTTTTTT.

The chain is built from TRBV19 and TRBJ1-5, with unresolved D. The CDR3 sequence is 11 residues long. Trimming removed 5 bases from V and 9 bases from J, with 8 bases in between. CDR1 LNHDA and CDR2 SQIVND come from the germline V gene (reference sequence). In DNA form, the CDR3 reads TGTGCCAGTAGTGTTGCAGGGCCCCAGCATTTT. Residues: CASSVAGPQHF.

The rearrangement uses TRBV19 and TRBJ2-5, with 11 bases aligning to TRBD1. The CDR3 consists of 15 residues. Per the germline V gene, CDR1 is LNHDA and CDR2 is SQIVND (reference sequence). V dropped 4 bases and J dropped 7; count of bases not matched to a gene: 8. The CDR3 nucleotides are TGTGCCAGTAGTACCCGAGGACAGGGGGCAAGGACCCAGTACTTC. It codes for CASSTRGQGARTQYF. The full variable domain, with the rest looked up from reference TRBV19 and TRBJ2-5, is DGGITQSPKYLFRKEGQNVTLSCEQNLNHDAMYWYRQDPGQGLRLIYYSQIVNDFQKGDIAEGYSVSREKKESFPLTVTSAQKNPTAFYLCASSTRGQGARTQYFGPGTRLLVL.

J is TRBJ2-1 and V is TRBV24-1, with no clear D. The CDR3 covers 11 residues. The germline gives CDR1 KGHDR, CDR2 SFDVKD. V was cut by 0 bases and J by 9 bases, with 2 bases left in between. CDR3: CATSDLSEQFF. CDR3 nucleotide sequence: TGTGCCACCAGTGATTTGTCTGAGCAGTTCTTC.

The rearrangement links TRBV19 to TRBJ1-5; 9 bases match TRBD1. Germline loops: CDR1 LNHDA, CDR2 SQIVND (reference sequence). The CDR3 length is 17 residues. J lost 3 bases, V lost 5 bases, and 11 bases had no gene match. The CDR3 reads CASSGVQGAGPNQPQHF. As DNA, the CDR3 is TGTGCCAGTAGTGGTGTACAGGGGGCAGGGCCCAATCAGCCCCAGCATTTT.

In DNA, the CDR3 is TGTGCCAGCAGCAACCGGGACAGGGGAGTGAAGAACACTGAAGCTTTCTTT. Translation: CASSNRDRGVKNTEAFF. This chain uses TRBV9 with TRBJ1-1; 10 nucleotides match TRBD1. The V gene's germline CDR1 is SGDLS and CDR2 YYNGEE. With V trimmed by 4 bases and J by 1 base, 10 bases remained unmatched. This CDR3 is built from 17 residues.

The V gene is TRBV27, the J gene TRBJ2-1; either TRBD1 or TRBD2 may fit D (5 bases each). Germline lookup yields CDR1 MNHEY and CDR2 SMNVEV (reference sequence). V lost 5 bases and J lost 1, with 21 bases in between. This CDR3 region has 18 residues. The CDR3 loop reads CASSPKPPGAWSYNEQFF. CDR3 sequence (DNA): TGTGCCAGCAGTCCAAAACCGCCCGGGGCCTGGTCCTACAATGAGCAGTTCTTC.

The chain is built from TRBV11-3 and TRBJ2-2; D not certain. Trimming removed 3 bases at V and 1 base at J, with 9 bases between. This CDR3 region has 15 residues. The germline gives CDR1 SGHNT, CDR2 YENEEA. The CDR3 reads CASSFQELNTGELFF. In DNA, the CDR3 is TGTGCCAGCAGCTTTCAGGAGTTGAACACCGGGGAGCTGTTTTTT.